This entry features one T cell receptor (beta chain) sequence. Under the authors' procedure: For nucleated cells, counts were estimated from reference gene primer amplification. Measured with immunoSEQ multiplex PCR; TCRdb has only the in-frame clones, and not every one. That table is the source of V, J and clone size, and D and trimming were worked out from the DNA. The sample lists hundreds of thousands of clones; around 88% were seen once. Seattle patient enrollment occurred during active infection, with longitudinal follow-up thereafter. This record belongs to a study of blood T cell repertoires in COVID-19. Study as a whole: Some COVID-19 samples were acute and others convalescent; all came from the United States, Italy and Spain. T cells, B-cell-depleted T cells, or PBMCs supplied cDNA or gDNA.

V lost 5 bases to trimming and J lost 6 bases; unmatched junction nucleotides: 9. The CDR3 covers 15 residues. Germline lookup yields CDR1 MNHNY and CDR2 SVGAGI (reference sequence). The gene calls are TRBV6-6 and TRBJ1-5, with 8 positions matching TRBD1. The receptor's source is a young woman with COVID-19, enrolled during active disease. Sample: peripheral blood. The DNA of the CDR3 is TGTGCCAGCAGTACCTCGACAGGGGCCGCTCAGCCCCAGCATTTT. This codes for CASSTSTGAAQPQHF.